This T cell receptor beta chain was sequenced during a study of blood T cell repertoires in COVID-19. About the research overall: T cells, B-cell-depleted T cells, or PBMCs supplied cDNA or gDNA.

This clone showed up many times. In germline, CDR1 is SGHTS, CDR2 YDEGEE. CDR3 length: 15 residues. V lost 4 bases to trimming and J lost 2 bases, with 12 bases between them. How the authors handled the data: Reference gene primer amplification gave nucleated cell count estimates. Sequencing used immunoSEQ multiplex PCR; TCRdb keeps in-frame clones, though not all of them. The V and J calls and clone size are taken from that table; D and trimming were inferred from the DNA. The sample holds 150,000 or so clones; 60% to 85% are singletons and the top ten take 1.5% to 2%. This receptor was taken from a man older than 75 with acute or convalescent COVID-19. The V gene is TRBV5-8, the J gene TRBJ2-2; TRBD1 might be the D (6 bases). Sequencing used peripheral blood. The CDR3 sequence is CASSPGALNTGELFF. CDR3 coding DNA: TGTGCCAGCAGCCCAGGGGCACTTAACACCGGGGAGCTGTTTTTT.